This is a list of T cell receptor beta chains from one sample in a study of cytomegalovirus exposure and HLA in healthy donors. The method was immunoSEQ multiplex PCR; TCRdb's version includes in-frame clones alone and lacks a portion of them. The table shows 100,000 to 150,000 clones, with 75% to 85% occurring only once. The sequencing input was PBMCs. The receptors shown here come from a woman aged 45 to 65 in good health and CMV-seropositive. Each CDR3 is given with its conserved first and last residue. The D gene is left open where the match is weak. The size of a clone is reported for some rows only, either as once, few or many, or as a class for expanded clones.

V	D	J	size	DNA	CDR3
TRBV6-5	TRBD1	TRBJ1-2	-	TGTGCCAGCAGTTACTCTGGACAGGGAGACTATGGCTACACCTTC	CASSYSGQGDYGYTF
TRBV10-3	TRBD2	TRBJ2-7	once	TGTGCCATCAGCTCAGCTAGCGGCCCCTACGAGCAGTACTTC	CAISSASGPYEQYF
TRBV7-9	-	TRBJ2-3	-	TGTGCCAGCAGCTCAAGAGCGGCTAACACAGATACGCAGTATTTT	CASSSRAANTDTQYF
TRBV5-4	-	TRBJ2-7	few	TGTGCCAGCAGCGCCGGCCGGGGCGGGACCGAGCAGTACTTC	CASSAGRGGTEQYF
TRBV18	TRBD1	TRBJ2-5	-	TGTGCCAGCTCACCGCCACAGGGGGAAGAGACCCAGTACTTC	CASSPPQGEETQYF
TRBV7-9	TRBD1	TRBJ2-7	-	TGTGCCAGCAGCTCCCTGACACGGACAGGGGACAACGAGCAGTACTTC	CASSSLTRTGDNEQYF
TRBV19	TRBD1	TRBJ1-2	few	TGTGCCAGTAGTATACAGGGGGCCAACTATGGCTACACCTTC	CASSIQGANYGYTF
TRBV12-2	-	TRBJ2-7	-	TGTGCAAGTCGCTCCCTGACCGGGACTAGCGACCCCTACGAGCAGTACTTC	CASRSLTGTSDPYEQYF
TRBV10-3	-	TRBJ2-3	once	TGTGCCATCGGGAGTGTTGGCGGGATGGGCACAGATACGCAGTATTTT	CAIGSVGGMGTDTQYF
TRBV4-3	TRBD1	TRBJ2-7	-	TGCGCCAGCAGCCAAGGCCCGGGACAGGGGTACTACGAGCAGTACTTC	CASSQGPGQGYYEQYF
TRBV7-9	TRBD2	TRBJ2-5	-	TGTGCCAGCACCATTACTAGCGGGGGGGCGGAGACCCAGTACTTC	CASTITSGGAETQYF
TRBV2	-	TRBJ1-5	few	TGTGCCAGCAAGTGGGAGGGCCAGGAGCCCCAGCATTTT	CASKWEGQEPQHF
TRBV4-2	-	TRBJ2-7	-	TGTGCCAGCAGCCGGGGATTGGGAGGAGCCTACGAGCAGTACTTC	CASSRGLGGAYEQYF
TRBV4-1	TRBD2	TRBJ2-7	-	TGCGCCAGCAGCACGAGCGGGAGGTACGAGCAGTACTTC	CASSTSGRYEQYF
TRBV5-1	TRBD1	TRBJ2-7	-	TGCGCCAGCAGCCTACAGGGGGCAGGGCGGGACGAGCAGTACTTC	CASSLQGAGRDEQYF
TRBV28	-	TRBJ1-5	-	TGTGCCAGCAGTTTTGGGCAGATAAATCAGCCCCAGCATTTT	CASSFGQINQPQHF
TRBV2	-	TRBJ1-3	-	TGTGCCAGCAGTGAAGCGGCGGGAAGGTTTGGAAACACCATATATTTT	CASSEAAGRFGNTIYF
TRBV6-5	TRBD1	TRBJ1-1	few	TGTGCCAGCAGATCATACAGGGGGAGCGAAGCTTTCTTT	CASRSYRGSEAFF
TRBV4-1	TRBD1	TRBJ2-1	-	TGCGCCAGCAGCCAAGACTCGGGGACAGGGTCCTACAATGAGCAGTTCTTC	CASSQDSGTGSYNEQFF
TRBV6-5	-	TRBJ2-1	-	TGTGCCAGCACAACCGGGTCTAATGAGCAGTTCTTC	CASTTGSNEQFF
TRBV7-9	TRBD2	TRBJ2-1	-	TGTGCCAGCAGCTTGGCTAGCGGGGGGGCCGATGAGCAGTTCTTC	CASSLASGGADEQFF
TRBV4-2	TRBD2	TRBJ2-5	few	TGTGCCAGCAGCCCAGGACTAGCCACTCACCGTGAGACCCAGTACTTC	CASSPGLATHRETQYF
TRBV27	TRBD1	TRBJ1-2	few	TGTGCCAGCAGTCCAAGACAGGGCTTCTATGGCTACACCTTC	CASSPRQGFYGYTF
TRBV21-1	-	TRBJ2-1	-	TGTGCCAGCAGCAAAGGCCCTACTAGCGGGGGGAGAAAAGAGCAGTTCTTC	CASSKGPTSGGRKEQFF
TRBV29-1	-	TRBJ1-1	few	TGCAGCGTTCCCACGCCAGGGGACACTGAAGCTTTCTTT	CSVPTPGDTEAFF
TRBV30	-	TRBJ1-2	-	TGTGCCTGGAGCGTCGGACAGTCCTATGGCTACACCTTC	CAWSVGQSYGYTF
TRBV18	-	TRBJ2-6	-	TGTGCCAGCTCACCCCAGGGCAGGGAAGTATCTGGGGCCAACGTCCTGACTTTC	CASSPQGREVSGANVLTF
TRBV7-7	-	TRBJ2-2	-	TGTGCTAGCAGCTTAATTCAGAACACCGGGGAGCTGTTTTTT	CASSLIQNTGELFF
TRBV7-9	-	TRBJ2-2	-	TGTGCCAGCAGCACCACTAGAGGCGTATCCTCCGGGGAGCTGTTTTTT	CASSTTRGVSSGELFF
TRBV4-2	TRBD2	TRBJ2-2	-	TGTGCCAGCAGCCAAGGAGCGGGAGCGAGCACCGGGGAGCTGTTTTTT	CASSQGAGASTGELFF
TRBV19	-	TRBJ2-3	few	TGTGCCAGTAGTATAGACGGGATAAAGTTCGGAAATACGCAGTATTTT	CASSIDGIKFGNTQYF
TRBV7-8	-	TRBJ2-3	-	TGTGCCAGCAGCTTCGTAGTGGATACGCAGTATTTT	CASSFVVDTQYF
TRBV7-2	TRBD2	TRBJ2-6	-	TGTGCCAGCAGCTCGGCGGGGACTAACTCTGGGGCCAACGTCCTGACTTTC	CASSSAGTNSGANVLTF
TRBV7-8	TRBD2	TRBJ2-7	-	TGTGCCAGCAGCTTAGGGACTAGCGGGGTAAGCTCCTACGAGCAGTACTTC	CASSLGTSGVSSYEQYF
TRBV5-4	TRBD1	TRBJ2-1	few	TGTGCCAGCAGCATGGACAGGGGGCCCTACAATGAGCAGTTCTTC	CASSMDRGPYNEQFF
TRBV19	TRBD1	TRBJ1-1	-	TGTGCCAGTAGAAACGACCCGGGACAGGGTGAAGCTTTCTTT	CASRNDPGQGEAFF
TRBV4-3	-	TRBJ1-5	few	TGCGCCAGCAGCCAAGATTGGGCAGATCCCAATCAGCCCCAGCATTTT	CASSQDWADPNQPQHF
TRBV6-6	-	TRBJ1-2	-	TGTGCCAGCACCTACGGGGGGGAAGACTATGGCTACACCTTC	CASTYGGEDYGYTF
TRBV2	TRBD2	TRBJ2-7	once	TGTGCCAGCAGTCGGACGGATGACCCCGGACTAGCGGGAGACGAGCAGTACTTC	CASSRTDDPGLAGDEQYF